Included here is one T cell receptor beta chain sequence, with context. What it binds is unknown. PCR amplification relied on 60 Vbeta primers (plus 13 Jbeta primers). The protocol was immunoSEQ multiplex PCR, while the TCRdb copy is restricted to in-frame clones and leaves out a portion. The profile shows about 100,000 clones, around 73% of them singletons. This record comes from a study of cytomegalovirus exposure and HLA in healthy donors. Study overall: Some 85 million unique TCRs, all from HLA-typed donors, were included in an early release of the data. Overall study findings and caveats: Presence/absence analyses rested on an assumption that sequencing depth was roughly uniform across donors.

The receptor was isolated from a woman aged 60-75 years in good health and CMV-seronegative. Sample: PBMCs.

The CDR3 region is CASSSTQNYGYTF. DNA of the CDR3: TGTGCCAGCAGCTCGACACAGAACTATGGCTACACCTTC. The chain carries TRBV5-4 and TRBJ1-2; no definite D call. Germline CDR1 reads SGHNT; CDR2 reads YYREEE (reference sequence). Trimming removed 3 bases from V and 2 bases from J, with 8 bases in between. The CDR3 has 13 amino acids.